This T cell receptor beta chain was captured by sequencing in a study of T cells in Graves' hyperthyroidism and ophthalmopathy. The study included ophthalmopathy patients with Clinical Activity Score at least 3, NOSPECS grade at least 4 and duration under 3 months. PBMCs came from around 10 ml fresh peripheral blood. Overall study findings and caveats: Among clonotypes expanded in thyroid above 0.001, most were also found in blood. In simple terms, a model built on 13 V-J features told ophthalmopathy apart from stable hyperthyroidism.

This clonotype was found many times. The antigen remains unidentified. Amplified TCR beta CDR3 regions derived from RNA transcripts. RT-PCR in the first round (using the HTBI primer set) targeted the TCR CDR3. TCRdb redid the calling of the multiplex PCR reads with MiXCR, one entry per CDR3 protein. The sample has some 350,000 distinct CDR3 sequences; roughly an eighth are singletons. Trimming took off 8 bases at V and 4 bases at J, with 9 bases between the two ends. This CDR3 has 11 residues. Per germline, CDR1 SNHLY and CDR2 FYNNEI. This clonotype originated in a woman aged 35 to 49 with Graves' ophthalmopathy. The sample was blood. The chain couples TRBV2 to TRBJ2-7; D gene uncertain. The CDR3 sequence: CASLGVYEQYF. CDR3 in DNA: TGTGCCAGCCTTGGAGTGTACGAGCAGTACTTC.